This TCR beta chain comes out of a study of low-dose radiotherapy and immunotherapy resistance in tumors (dated by TCRdb to between 2021 and 2023). At the level of the whole study: Patients in Cohort 1 were given 0.5 Gy per fraction every 2 weeks, and the prescribed total PTV dose was 6.5 Gy. Patients in Cohort 2 were given 1 Gy per fraction every two weeks, for a total of 13 Gy across 26 weeks. Patients were given nivolumab as a 240 mg flat dose every two weeks and ipilimumab at 1 mg/kg every six weeks, with both drugs delivered intravenously. Cyclophosphamide 200 mg/m2 was given intravenously every two weeks, one day before each radiation and immunotherapy administration. Starting on cycle 1 day 1, patients took 300 mg of aspirin by mouth once daily for four cycles. Randomization of trial participants into treatment groups was not performed. The translational analysis covered eight patients: three from the first dose cohort and the first five from the second dose cohort.

The germline V gene specifies SGHNT as CDR1 and YENEEA as CDR2. Relative to germline, V is missing 1 base and J is missing 6 bases, with 5 bases of the junction outside any gene match. The CDR3 runs 15 amino acids, cysteine and phenylalanine included. Only the CDR3 region is kept as DNA, spanning 45 bases read in frame from base 1. The sample's time point label, in plain terms: before trial treatment. Donors were enrolled in RACIN, a single-arm phase I dose-escalation trial in which nivolumab, ipilimumab, aspirin, low-dose cyclophosphamide and low-dose radiotherapy were combined. Patients with advanced, TIL-negative solid tumors were considered eligible. This clonotype was counted once. Its antigen is still unknown. No qualities accompany the bases; no much larger clone lies one base away. A solitary read yields weak support. First-strand cDNA was synthesized using Superscript III and a set of TRAV- and TRBV-specific primers, so that both TCRalpha and TCRbeta chains were covered. TCRs were amplified with Phusion for roughly 20 PCR cycles using a constant-region primer together with the adapter attached to the V primers. The isolated mRNA was amplified using the MessageAmp II aRNA Amplification Kit, with in vitro transcription performed for about 15 hours at 37 degrees C. The Dynabeads mRNA DIRECT Purification Kit was used to isolate the mRNA for TCR sequencing. Indexed Illumina adapters were added in a second roughly 25-cycle Phusion PCR, and the resulting products were purified with AMPure XP beads. TCRalpha and TCRbeta libraries were deep-sequenced on an Illumina MiniSeq instrument. The original methods were these. Using custom Perl scripts, TCR sequences encoding the same protein were pooled, out-of-frame sequences were removed, and the abundance of each clonotype was computed. TCR sequences supported by only a single read were excluded from analysis. The metrics used to describe the repertoires included Shannon entropy, Gini index, clonality, richness, and the frequency of TCRs shared between repertoires. The public reads were quality trimmed at Q25 with fastp and then assembled into clones with MiXCR by TCRdb, keeping productive beta chains. Rows merge per CDR3 protein into single entries with the most common DNA and genes. What appears here as the V and J calls and clone size reflects TCRdb's work, not the paper's. This sample gives tens of thousands of distinct CDR3 sequences in total; 9.4% of them show up just once. The top ten clonotypes cover more than 0.85% of the sample.

Sequenced here: PBMCs, sampled before treatment. This TCR came from a male donor with prostate cancer. The rearranged segments are TRBV11-3 and TRBJ2-1; 8 central nucleotides agree with TRBD2. The CDR3 region: CASSLASGSRNEQFF. The bases are TGTGCCAGCAGCTTAGCGAGCGGGAGTCGCAATGAGCAGTTCTTC.